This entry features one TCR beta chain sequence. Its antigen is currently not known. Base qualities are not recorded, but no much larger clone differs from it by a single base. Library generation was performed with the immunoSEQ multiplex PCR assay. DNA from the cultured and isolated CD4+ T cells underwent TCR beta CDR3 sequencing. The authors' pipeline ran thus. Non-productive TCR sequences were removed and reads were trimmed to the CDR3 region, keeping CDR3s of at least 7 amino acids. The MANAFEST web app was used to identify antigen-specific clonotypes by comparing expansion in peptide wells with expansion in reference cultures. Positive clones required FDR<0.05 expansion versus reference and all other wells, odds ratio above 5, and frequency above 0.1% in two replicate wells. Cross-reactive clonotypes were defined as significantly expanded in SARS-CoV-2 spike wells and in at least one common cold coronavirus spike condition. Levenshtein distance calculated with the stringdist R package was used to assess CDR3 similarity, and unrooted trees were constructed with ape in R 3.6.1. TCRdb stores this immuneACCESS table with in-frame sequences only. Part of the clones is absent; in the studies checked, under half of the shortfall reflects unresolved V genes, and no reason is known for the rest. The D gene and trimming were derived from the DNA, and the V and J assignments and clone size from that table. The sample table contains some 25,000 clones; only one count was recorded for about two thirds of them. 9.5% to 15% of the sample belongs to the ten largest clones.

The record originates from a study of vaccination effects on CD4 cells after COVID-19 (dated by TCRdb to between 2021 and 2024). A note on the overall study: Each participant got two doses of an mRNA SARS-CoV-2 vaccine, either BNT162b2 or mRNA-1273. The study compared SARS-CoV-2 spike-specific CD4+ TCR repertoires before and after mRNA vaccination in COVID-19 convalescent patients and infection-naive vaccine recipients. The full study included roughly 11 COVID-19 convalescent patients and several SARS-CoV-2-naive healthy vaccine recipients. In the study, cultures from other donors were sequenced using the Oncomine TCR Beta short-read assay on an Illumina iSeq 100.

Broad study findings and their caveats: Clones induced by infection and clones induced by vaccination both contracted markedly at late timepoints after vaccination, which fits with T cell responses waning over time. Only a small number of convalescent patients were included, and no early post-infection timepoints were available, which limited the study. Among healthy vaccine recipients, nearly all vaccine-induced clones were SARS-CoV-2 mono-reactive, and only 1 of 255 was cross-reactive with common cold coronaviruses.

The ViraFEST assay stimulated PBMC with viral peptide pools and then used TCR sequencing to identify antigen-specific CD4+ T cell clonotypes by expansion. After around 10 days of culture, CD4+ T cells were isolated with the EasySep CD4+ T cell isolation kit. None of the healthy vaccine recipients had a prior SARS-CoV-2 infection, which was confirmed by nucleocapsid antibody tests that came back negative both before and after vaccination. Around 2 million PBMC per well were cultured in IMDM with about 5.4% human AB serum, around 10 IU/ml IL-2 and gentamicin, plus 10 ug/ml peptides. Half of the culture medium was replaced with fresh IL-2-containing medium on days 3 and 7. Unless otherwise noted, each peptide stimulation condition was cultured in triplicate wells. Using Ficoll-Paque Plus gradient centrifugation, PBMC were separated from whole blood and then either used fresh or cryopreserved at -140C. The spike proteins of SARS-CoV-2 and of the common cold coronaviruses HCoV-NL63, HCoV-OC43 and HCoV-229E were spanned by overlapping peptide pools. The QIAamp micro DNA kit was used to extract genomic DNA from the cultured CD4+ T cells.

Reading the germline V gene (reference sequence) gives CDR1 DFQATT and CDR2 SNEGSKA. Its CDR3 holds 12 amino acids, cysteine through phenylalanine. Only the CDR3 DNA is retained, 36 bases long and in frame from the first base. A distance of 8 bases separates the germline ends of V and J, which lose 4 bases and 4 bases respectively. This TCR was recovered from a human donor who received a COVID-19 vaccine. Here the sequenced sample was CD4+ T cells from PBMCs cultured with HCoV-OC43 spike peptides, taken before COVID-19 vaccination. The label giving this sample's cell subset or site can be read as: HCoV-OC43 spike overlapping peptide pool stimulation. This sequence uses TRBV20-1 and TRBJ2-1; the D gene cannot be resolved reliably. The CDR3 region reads CSAIDWYNEQFF. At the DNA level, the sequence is TGCAGTGCTATTGACTGGTACAATGAGCAGTTCTTC.